The 21 T cell receptor beta chains reported below all come from one sample, sequenced in a study of T cell responses to AZD1222 COVID-19 vaccine. Assay: immunoSEQ multiplex PCR; the TCRdb copy retains only in-frame clones and omits some. The sample has about 190,000 clones, 92% seen once. The sequenced sample was peripheral blood, obtained on day 0 of AZD1222 vaccination. These receptors all stem from an adult in good health.

Here the CDR3 DNA reads TGTGCCAGCAGGACTACAGGGGGCACTGAAGCTTTCTTT. This codes for CASRTTGGTEAFF. This chain links TRBV12-3 or TRBV12-4 with TRBJ1-1; the match to TRBD1 covers 8 bases. V trimming: 6 bases; J trimming: 4 bases; junction bases outside the gene matches: 4. The length of the CDR3 is 13 residues.

The V gene is TRBV4-1, the J gene TRBJ2-2, with D hard to call. The V and J ends lost 4 bases and 1 base respectively, with 4 bases between them. The CDR3 is made up of 13 amino acids. Per germline, CDR1 MGHRA and CDR2 YSYEKL. Here the CDR3 reads CASSLENTGELFF. The CDR3 DNA follows: TGCGCCAGCAGCCTGGAGAACACCGGGGAGCTGTTTTTT.

This clone was picked up one time. The genes are TRBV24-1 and TRBJ2-5; the match to TRBD1 covers 9 bases. The germline V gene encodes CDR1 KGHDR and CDR2 SFDVKD. The CDR3 is 17 amino acids. V dropped 4 bases and J dropped 2; count of bases not matched to a gene: 10. CDR3 amino acids: CATSETRGQGSQETQYF. The CDR3 nucleotides read TGTGCCACCAGTGAAACGAGGGGACAGGGTTCTCAAGAGACCCAGTACTTC.

The rearrangement joins TRBV11-2 to TRBJ1-2, with D unclear. The length of the CDR3 is 16 residues. Germline CDR1 is SGHAT and CDR2 is FQNNGV. V gave up 1 base and J gave up 7 bases, with 19 bases separating them. The CDR3 protein is CASSLGLTSGSSGYTF. CDR3 DNA sequence: TGTGCCAGCAGCTTAGGACTCACAAGTGGTTCCAGTGGCTACACCTTC. Full variable domain (missing parts from reference TRBV11-2 and TRBJ1-2): EAGVAQSPRYKIIEKRQSVAFWCNPISGHATLYWYQQILGQGPKLLIQFQNNGVVDDSQLPKDRFSAERLKGVDSTLKIQPAKLEDSAVYLCASSLGLTSGSSGYTFGSGTRLTVV.

The chain has TRBV5-1 and TRBJ2-5, with D unresolved. The CDR3 is 14 residues long. The germline V gene encodes CDR1 SGHRS and CDR2 YFSETQ. Deletions cut 0 bases from V and 2 bases from J, with 8 bases between. The CDR3 here is CASSLGSGQETQYF. In DNA, the CDR3 is TGCGCCAGCAGCTTGGGCTCCGGGCAAGAGACCCAGTACTTC.

The chain uses TRBV3-1 (or the pseudogene TRBV3-2) and TRBJ2-3; D gene uncertain. The CDR3 length is 16 residues. V lost 1 base and J lost 0, with 11 bases in between. Looked up from germline, CDR1 is LGHDT and CDR2 is YNNKEL (reference sequence). The CDR3 is CASSQVPLRSTDTQYF. The CDR3 nucleotides are TGTGCCAGCAGCCAAGTGCCACTGAGAAGCACAGATACGCAGTATTTT.

The CDR3 nucleotides are TGTGCCAGCAGCTTTGTTATGGCGGGGGGCCAACAATCCTACAATGAGCAGTTCTTC. This codes for CASSFVMAGGQQSYNEQFF. The V and J genes are TRBV5-8 and TRBJ2-1; 8 positions agree with TRBD2. This CDR3 region has 19 residues. The V gene's germline CDR1 is SGHTS and CDR2 YDEGEE. J gave up 1 base and V 2 bases, and 14 bases lay outside the gene matches.

The CDR3 nucleotides read TGCGCCAGCAGCTTGGCCGGGACTGGAAATTCACCCCTCCACTTT. Its translation is CASSLAGTGNSPLHF. The gene calls are TRBV5-1 and TRBJ1-6; possible D gene TRBD1, 5 bases. CDR1 SGHRS and CDR2 YFSETQ come from the germline V gene. CDR3 length: 15 amino acids. Trimming removed 0 bases at V and 7 bases at J, with 11 bases between.

This chain uses TRBV6-5 with TRBJ1-2; 9 bases are shared with TRBD1. With V trimmed by 0 bases and J by 6 bases, 5 bases remained unmatched. Germline lookup yields CDR1 MNHEY and CDR2 SVGAGI. The CDR3 length is 15 residues. CDR3 protein: CASSYSWDRENGYTF. The DNA for the CDR3 is TGTGCCAGCAGTTACTCGTGGGACAGGGAAAATGGCTACACCTTC.

The chain combines TRBV5-8 with TRBJ1-5; D is ambiguous. V gave up 0 bases and J gave up 0 bases, with 13 bases separating them. This CDR3 has 17 residues. In germline, CDR1 is SGHTS, CDR2 YDEGEE. The CDR3 spells CASSLVRQSLSNQPQHF. The CDR3 DNA sequence: TGTGCCAGCAGCTTGGTGAGGCAATCCCTTAGCAATCAGCCCCAGCATTTT.

Concerning this clone: The sample holds other DNA sequences that translate to the same CDR3. The V call is TRBV5-1, the J call TRBJ1-1; 8 nucleotides agree with TRBD1. V lost 4 bases, J lost 3 bases, and 8 bases stayed unmatched. This CDR3 region has 15 residues. In germline, CDR1 is SGHRS, CDR2 YFSETQ. The DNA of the CDR3 is TGCGCCAGCAGCCCCGGACAGGGTCGTGACACTGAAGCTTTCTTT. Translated: CASSPGQGRDTEAFF. Based on the CDR3 plus reference TRBV5-1 and TRBJ1-1, the full variable domain is KAGVTQTPRYLIKTRGQQVTLSCSPISGHRSVSWYQQTPGQGLQFLFEYFSETQRNKGNFPGRFSGRQFSNSRSEMNVSTLELGDSALYLCASSPGQGRDTEAFFGQGTRLTVV.

This rearrangement joins TRBV18 to TRBJ1-1, with D perhaps TRBD1 (6 bases). Germline V gene data show CDR1 as KGHSH and CDR2 as LQKENI. This CDR3 has 15 amino acids. Trimming stripped 4 bases from V and 1 base from J, with 13 bases between. This CDR3 reads CASSLQGTPNTEAFF. CDR3 nucleotide sequence: TGTGCCAGCTCACTTCAGGGGACACCGAACACTGAAGCTTTCTTT.

The gene calls are TRBV27 and TRBJ2-3, with TRBD2 identical over 8 bases. There are 15 residues in the CDR3. The germline V gene has CDR1 MNHEY and CDR2 SMNVEV (reference sequence). V was pared by 2 bases and J by 1 base, with 2 bases of the junction left unmatched. CDR3 DNA sequence: TGTGCCAGCAGTTTACTGCGGGGGGGCACAGATACGCAGTATTTT. Translated, it gives CASSLLRGGTDTQYF.

This rearrangement joins TRBV9 to TRBJ2-2; weak D call: TRBD1 (6 bases). Germline-derived CDR1 and CDR2 are SGDLS and YYNGEE. Between the trimmed V and J ends, which lost 2 bases and 2 bases, there was a span of 19 bases. This CDR3 contains 18 residues. The CDR3 nucleotides read TGTGCCAGCAGCGTGTACCCAGGGACAAGAGGTAACACCGGGGAGCTGTTTTTT. The encoded protein is CASSVYPGTRGNTGELFF.

The gene calls are TRBV5-1 and TRBJ2-5; TRBD2 aligns across 7 bases. CDR3 size: 15 residues. The ends lost 6 bases at V and 2 bases at J; junction bases unmatched: 10. Per germline, CDR1 SGHRS and CDR2 YFSETQ. CDR3 DNA: TGCGCCAGCAAATGGGGGGGAGGAAGGCAAGAGACCCAGTACTTC. Residues: CASKWGGGRQETQYF.

The chain uses TRBV9 and TRBJ2-3, with 8 bases lining up with TRBD2. J gave up 5 bases and V 2 bases, and 4 bases lay outside the gene matches. Germline-derived CDR1 and CDR2 are SGDLS and YYNGEE. This CDR3 comprises 14 residues. The DNA for the CDR3 is TGTGCCAGCAGCGTCGGGGGGGATATAGATACGCAGTATTTT. Translation: CASSVGGDIDTQYF.

The chain employs TRBV9 and TRBJ2-7; 7 bases align to TRBD2. The CDR3 runs to 15 residues. V dropped 6 bases and J dropped 1; count of bases not matched to a gene: 10. Germline CDR1 is SGDLS and CDR2 is YYNGEE. CDR3 DNA sequence: TGTGCCAGCAACCCATCGGGGGAGGGGTCCTACGAGCAGTACTTC. It translates to CASNPSGEGSYEQYF.

In the case of this clone: An end of the junction does not agree with germline; a read error may underlie this. V gene TRBV20-1 combines with J gene TRBJ1-1; D ambiguous. Looked up from germline, CDR1 is DFQATT and CDR2 is SNEGSKA (reference sequence). The CDR3 runs to 8 residues. CDR3 nucleotides: TGCAGTGCTACCCCCTATACCTTT. It translates to CSATPYTF.

This chain connects TRBV6-4 to TRBJ2-1, with TRBD2 matching 11 bases. Germline CDR1 and CDR2: MRHNA and SNTAGT. The J segment lost 4 bases and the V segment lost 5 bases, leaving 10 bases of the junction unmatched. The CDR3 contains 17 residues. CDR3 sequence (DNA): TGTGCCAGCAGTCCTTACAAACTAGCGGGGGCATACAATGAGCAGTTCTTC. This sequence encodes CASSPYKLAGAYNEQFF.

The gene calls are TRBV5-1 and TRBJ1-4; no firm D call. Trimming took off 0 bases at V and 8 bases at J, with 11 bases between the two ends. Germline-derived CDR1 and CDR2 are SGHRS and YFSETQ. The CDR3 has 14 residues. The CDR3: CASSLDVGKEKLFF. For the CDR3, the DNA is TGCGCCAGCAGCTTGGATGTGGGGAAGGAAAAACTGTTTTTT.

This clone was seen only a few times. The chain joins TRBV5-1 to TRBJ2-3; 8 nucleotides line up with TRBD2. V gave up 3 bases and J gave up 2 bases; unmatched junction bases: 5. Germline CDR1 is SGHRS and CDR2 is YFSETQ. The CDR3 extends over 15 amino acids. The chain's CDR3 is CASSWVAGTTDTQYF. DNA of the CDR3: TGCGCCAGCAGCTGGGTAGCGGGGACCACAGATACGCAGTATTTT.